The 26 T cell receptor beta chains listed next were all sequenced from one sample in a study of regulatory and conventional T cells in RAG deficiency. Profiled with immunoSEQ multiplex PCR; TCRdb holds only in-frame clones, not every one. The table includes 30,000 to 35,000 clones, 80% to 90% detected once. These same data were also listed under a study on regulatory T cells. As that report states: The primer mix had 52 TRBV and 13 TRBJ primers.

The sequenced sample was CD8+ T cells sorted from blood. The receptors come from a human donor in good health.

The rearrangement joins TRBV15 to TRBJ1-2; the D gene is possibly TRBD1 (5 bases). The CDR3 loop spans 14 amino acids. Deletions cut 8 bases from V and 2 bases from J, with 15 bases between. From germline, CDR1 is LNHNV and CDR2 YYDKDF (reference sequence). The DNA for the CDR3 is TGTGCCACCTCCTCTTCAGACAGAAACTATGGCTACACCTTC. This translates into CATSSSDRNYGYTF.

The chain has TRBV5-6 and TRBJ1-1; D remains ambiguous. The germline V gene encodes CDR1 SGHDT and CDR2 YYEEEE. The length of the CDR3 is 12 residues. The V and J ends lost 0 bases and 10 bases respectively, with 10 bases between them. In DNA form, the CDR3 reads TGTGCCAGCAGCTTGGGCTCGTCGCGAGCTTTCTTT. It specifies CASSLGSSRAFF.

The V call is TRBV5-1, the J call TRBJ2-7; 7 bases are a match to TRBD1. Per germline, CDR1 SGHRS and CDR2 YFSETQ. The V gene end was trimmed by 7 bases and the J gene end by 3 bases; junction bases not matched to a gene: 1. The CDR3 spans 11 residues. The CDR3 sequence: CASGDSYEQYF. The CDR3 DNA follows: TGCGCCAGCGGGGACAGCTACGAGCAGTACTTC.

Written as DNA, the CDR3 is TGTGCCAGCAGCTTTGCGGACACTGAAGCTTTCTTT. Translating gives CASSFADTEAFF. The chain joins TRBV7-9 to TRBJ1-1; D is unclear. The length of the CDR3 is 12 residues. Trimming removed 3 bases at V and 3 bases at J, with 5 bases between. Per germline, CDR1 SEHNR and CDR2 FQNEAQ (reference sequence).

The V and J genes are TRBV7-9 and TRBJ2-4; D gene ambiguous. Germline V gene sequence: CDR1 SEHNR, CDR2 FQNEAQ (reference sequence). V lost 10 bases and J lost 8, with 9 bases in between. The CDR3 is made up of 10 amino acids. The chain's CDR3 is CATQDDIQYF. CDR3 coding DNA: TGTGCCACCCAAGATGACATTCAGTACTTC.

The count of this clone is one. The V call is TRBV2, the J call TRBJ1-2, with 8 bases identical to TRBD1. V was pared by 1 base and J by 6 bases, with 7 bases of the junction left unmatched. Germline V gene sequence: CDR1 SNHLY, CDR2 FYNNEI. The CDR3 has 15 residues. The CDR3 bases are TGTGCCAGCAGTGAAGAGGGCAGGGGGCGCGATGGCTACACCTTC. It encodes CASSEEGRGRDGYTF.

This chain uses TRBV6-5 with TRBJ1-1, with 9 nucleotides matching TRBD1. The CDR3 runs to 15 residues. V was clipped by 5 bases and J by 4 bases; unmatched bases: 8. Germline V gene lookup returns CDR1 MNHEY and CDR2 SVGAGI. As DNA, the CDR3 is TGTGCCAGCAGTAAGACAGGGGGGCAGGGCACTGAAGCTTTCTTT. This encodes CASSKTGGQGTEAFF.

The chain combines TRBV19 with TRBJ2-5; D unresolved. CDR1 and CDR2 from the germline V gene are LNHDA and SQIVND (reference sequence). The CDR3 extends over 14 amino acids. The V and J ends lost 6 bases and 5 bases respectively, with 16 bases between them. For the CDR3, the DNA is TGTGCCAGTAGCCCCTTTCGGCAGGAGGAGACCCAGTACTTC. Amino acid sequence: CASSPFRQEETQYF.

The chain couples TRBV19 to TRBJ1-5; D gene ambiguous. V was trimmed by 3 bases and J by 7 bases, leaving 13 bases between them. This CDR3 has 14 amino acids. The germline V gene encodes CDR1 LNHDA and CDR2 SQIVND (reference sequence). The CDR3 sequence: CASSISSEGQPQHF. The CDR3 DNA reads as TGTGCCAGTAGTATCTCCAGTGAGGGACAGCCCCAGCATTTT.

The V and J genes are TRBV6-5 and TRBJ1-1; D is possibly TRBD1 (6 bases). CDR3 size: 13 residues. Trimming removed 6 bases at V and 1 base at J, with 9 bases between. CDR1 is MNHEY and CDR2 is SVGAGI in the germline V gene. The CDR3 nucleotides are TGTGCCAGCAGCGCAGGGGAGAACACTGAAGCTTTCTTT. It encodes CASSAGENTEAFF.

The chain recombines TRBV9 with TRBJ1-4; D call uncertain. The CDR3 has 15 residues. Trimming pared 0 bases from V and 0 bases from J, leaving 6 bases between. The germline gives CDR1 SGDLS, CDR2 YYNGEE. CDR3 loop: CASSVGTTTNEKLFF. The CDR3 bases are TGTGCCAGCAGCGTAGGAACGACAACTAATGAAAAACTGTTTTTT.

V and J are TRBV27 and TRBJ2-7; D gene ambiguous. With 4 bases removed from V and 2 bases from J, the gap between germline ends came to 9 bases. From germline, CDR1 is MNHEY and CDR2 SMNVEV (reference sequence). The CDR3 is 13 residues long. This CDR3 reads CASSSQTTYEQYF. The CDR3 DNA follows: TGTGCCAGCAGTTCACAGACGACCTACGAGCAGTACTTC.

The rearrangement joins TRBV19 to TRBJ2-7; D unresolved. Germline-derived CDR1 and CDR2 are LNHDA and SQIVND (reference sequence). Deletions cut 0 bases from V and 1 base from J, with 4 bases between. There are 13 residues in the CDR3. The CDR3 spells CASSIEESYEQYF. CDR3 DNA sequence: TGTGCCAGTAGTATAGAGGAGTCCTACGAGCAGTACTTC.

The V gene is TRBV7-3, the J gene TRBJ2-7; 10 nucleotides align to TRBD1. J gave up 5 bases and V 5 bases, and 9 bases lay outside the gene matches. The CDR3 is 15 amino acids. Germline V gene data show CDR1 as SGHTA and CDR2 as FQGTGA. CDR3 sequence (DNA): TGTGCCAGCAGCCCAACCGGGACAGGGGACCACGAGCAGTACTTC. Translating it yields CASSPTGTGDHEQYF.

This chain links TRBV7-3 with TRBJ1-6, with unresolved D. The V end was cut by 1 base, the J end by 5 bases, with 6 bases between. The CDR3 consists of 14 residues. CDR1 is SGHTA, CDR2 FQGTGA, per germline. In DNA, the CDR3 is TGTGCCAGCAGCTTAAACCCCAATAATTCACCCCTCCACTTT. This gives the protein CASSLNPNNSPLHF. Combining the CDR3 with reference TRBV7-3 and TRBJ1-6 gives the whole variable domain GAGVSQTPSNKVTEKGKYVELRCDPISGHTALYWYRQSLGQGPEFLIYFQGTGAADDSGLPNDRFFAVRPEGSVSTLKIQRTERGDSAVYLCASSLNPNNSPLHFGNGTRLTVT.

The V and J genes are TRBV9 and TRBJ2-7, with D unresolved. V lost 0 bases, J lost 1 base, and 8 bases lay in between. The V gene's germline CDR1 is SGDLS and CDR2 YYNGEE. The length of the CDR3 is 14 residues. CDR3 bases: TGTGCCAGCAGCGTAGGAGCCGATTCCTACGAGCAGTACTTC. The encoded protein is CASSVGADSYEQYF.

The chain is built from TRBV4-2 and TRBJ1-4; 8 bases map to TRBD1. The CDR3 spans 16 residues. Germline assignment: CDR1 LGHNA and CDR2 YNFKEQ. V shed 3 bases and J 7 bases; nucleotides not matched to a gene: 10. The CDR3 region is CASSQSFQGAREKLFF. The CDR3, as DNA: TGTGCCAGCAGCCAGTCCTTTCAGGGGGCGCGTGAAAAACTGTTTTTT.

The J gene is TRBJ2-1, the V gene TRBV19; 8 bases align to TRBD1. The germline V gene has CDR1 LNHDA and CDR2 SQIVND (reference sequence). V was clipped by 7 bases and J by 2 bases; unmatched bases: 4. CDR3 size: 14 residues. The CDR3: CASTLTGAYNEQFF. The CDR3, as DNA: TGTGCCAGTACCCTGACAGGGGCCTACAATGAGCAGTTCTTC.

This clone showed up just once. This chain connects TRBV13 to TRBJ2-7; no definite D call. This CDR3 contains 11 residues. CDR1 PRHDT and CDR2 FYEKMQ come from the germline V gene (reference sequence). Trimming took 5 bases from V and 3 from J, leaving 5 bases between them. CDR3 amino acids: CASSLYYEQYF. CDR3 DNA: TGTGCCAGCAGCCTCTACTACGAGCAGTACTTC.

This chain connects TRBV6-1 to TRBJ1-5; D remains ambiguous. The CDR3 has 12 residues. Germline-derived CDR1 and CDR2 are MNHNS and SASEGT. Trimming stripped 2 bases from V and 10 bases from J, with 9 bases between. Written as DNA, the CDR3 is TGTGCCAGCAGTGAATCCGGAGCCCCCCAGCATTTT. It encodes CASSESGAPQHF.

The rearrangement uses TRBV6-5 and TRBJ1-1; D might be TRBD1 (5 bases). Deletions cut 5 bases from V and 4 bases from J, with 14 bases between. This CDR3 is 14 amino acids long. CDR1 is MNHEY and CDR2 is SVGAGI in the germline V gene. This CDR3 reads CASSDRQLTTEAFF. CDR3 bases: TGTGCCAGCAGTGACCGACAGTTAACCACTGAAGCTTTCTTT.

The chain carries TRBV6-1 and TRBJ2-7; D assignment may be TRBD1 or TRBD2 (6 bases each). The germline CDR1 and CDR2 sequences are MNHNS and SASEGT. V dropped 6 bases and J dropped 5 bases, with 17 bases sitting between them. This CDR3 is built from 14 residues. CDR3 DNA: TGTGCCAGCAGAGGTTTACTAGGGGGGCACGAGCAGTACTTC. This encodes CASRGLLGGHEQYF.

The genes are TRBV13 and TRBJ1-1, with TRBD1 matching 8 bases. CDR1 and CDR2 (germline): PRHDT, FYEKMQ (reference sequence). CDR3 length equals 16 residues. The trim removed 0 bases at V and 4 bases at J, leaving 7 bases unmatched. CDR3 sequence reads: CASSLGGTGGITEAFF. The CDR3 nucleotides are TGTGCCAGCAGCTTAGGCGGTACAGGGGGGATCACTGAAGCTTTCTTT. Full variable domain (outside the CDR3, taken from reference TRBV13 and TRBJ1-1): AAGVIQSPRHLIKEKRETATLKCYPIPRHDTVYWYQQGPGQDPQFLISFYEKMQSDKGSIPDRFSAQQFSDYHSELNMSSLELGDSALYFCASSLGGTGGITEAFFGQGTRLTVV.

This sequence joins TRBV19 and TRBJ2-7, with TRBD1 matching over 11 bases. The CDR3 extends over 18 amino acids. Germline lookup yields CDR1 LNHDA and CDR2 SQIVND (reference sequence). V shed 0 bases, J shed 5 bases, and the junction held 12 bases outside the gene matches. The CDR3 nucleotides read TGTGCCAGTAGTATAGATCGACTGTCCGGACAGGGGGCCCACGAGCAGTACTTC. Translated, it gives CASSIDRLSGQGAHEQYF.

V and J are TRBV25-1 and TRBJ2-4; D is ambiguous. There are 13 residues in the CDR3. V lost 5 bases to trimming and J lost 2 bases, with 7 bases between them. In germline, CDR1 is MGHDK, CDR2 SYGVNS. CDR3 sequence: CASSSNTKNIQYF. The CDR3 region has the DNA TGTGCCAGCAGTAGCAATACCAAAAACATTCAGTACTTC. The full variable domain, completed using reference TRBV25-1 and TRBJ2-4, is EADIYQTPRYLVIGTGKKITLECSQTMGHDKMYWYQQDPGMELHLIHYSYGVNSTEKGDLSSESTVSRIRTEHFPLTLESARPSHTSQYLCASSSNTKNIQYFGAGTRLSVL.

V gene TRBV7-9 combines with J gene TRBJ1-2; TRBD1 aligns across 7 bases. The CDR3 spans 11 residues. J gave up 6 bases and V 11 bases, and 6 bases lay outside the gene matches. CDR1 and CDR2 (germline): SEHNR, FQNEAQ (reference sequence). CDR3 loop: CAHRGINGYTF. In nucleotides, the CDR3 is TGTGCCCACAGGGGCATTAATGGCTACACCTTC.